This TCR beta chain came from a study of cytomegalovirus exposure and HLA in healthy donors. Study-wide points: The productive fraction for most TCR beta V segments was about 87% or about 30% in an earlier analysis.

Primers included in the PCR were 60 Vbeta and 13 Jbeta primers. This table comes from immunoSEQ multiplex PCR, and its TCRdb copy is limited to in-frame clones, with some not included. The data show 220,000 or so clones, with approximately 79% seen just once and less than 2% held by the top ten. This CDR3 has 14 amino acids. With 2 bases removed from V and 4 bases from J, the gap between germline ends came to 10 bases. CDR1 and CDR2 (germline): SGHDT, YYEEEE. As concerns this clone: Its antigen remains unidentified. At the DNA level, this CDR3 is encoded by other sequences in the same sample as well.

The rearrangement links TRBV5-6 to TRBJ1-5; D gene unclear. What was sequenced was PBMCs. The sequence was collected from a man aged 50 to 59 in good health and CMV-seronegative. The CDR3 nucleotides are TGTGCCAGCAGCTTAGGCGCTAGTAATCAGCCCCAGCATTTT. Amino acid sequence: CASSLGASNQPQHF.